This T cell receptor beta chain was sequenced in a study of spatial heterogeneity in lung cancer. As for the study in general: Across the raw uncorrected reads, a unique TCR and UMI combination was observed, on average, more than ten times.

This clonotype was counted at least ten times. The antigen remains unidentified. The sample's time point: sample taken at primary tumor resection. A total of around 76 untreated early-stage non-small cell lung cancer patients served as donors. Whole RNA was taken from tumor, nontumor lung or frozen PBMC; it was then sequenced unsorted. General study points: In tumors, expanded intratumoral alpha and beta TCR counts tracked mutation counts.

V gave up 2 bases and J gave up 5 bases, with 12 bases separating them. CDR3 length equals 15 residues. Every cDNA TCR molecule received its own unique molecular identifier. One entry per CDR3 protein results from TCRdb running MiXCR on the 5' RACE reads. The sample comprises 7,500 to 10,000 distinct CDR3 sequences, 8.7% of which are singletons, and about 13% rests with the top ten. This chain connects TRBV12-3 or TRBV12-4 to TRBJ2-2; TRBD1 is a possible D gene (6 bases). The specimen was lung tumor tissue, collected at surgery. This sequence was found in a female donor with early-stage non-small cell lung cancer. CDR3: CASSLRGQGTGELFF. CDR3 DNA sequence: TGTGCCAGCAGTTTAAGGGGCCAGGGGACCGGGGAGCTGTTTTTT.